This is a list of T cell receptor beta chains from one sample in a study of cytomegalovirus exposure and HLA in healthy donors. Sequencing used immunoSEQ multiplex PCR; TCRdb keeps in-frame clones, though not all of them. The sample has 190,000 or so clones, under 85% seen once. What was sequenced was PBMCs. Source of these receptors: a man in his fifties or sixties in good health and CMV-seronegative. CDR3s include the opening cysteine and the closing phenylalanine or tryptophan. The order of the fields is clone size, CDR3 length, V gene, CDR3 protein. Size tells how often a clone was seen (once, few, many) or the class of an expanded clone, and some rows leave it out.

>once|13|TRBV7-3
CASSPAGGDTQYF
>.|17|TRBV6-1
CASSGRGQSPSGNTIYF
>.|14|TRBV5-1
CASSLDREGNTIYF
>once|17|TRBV18
CASSPTVGDRANSPLHF
>.|12|TRBV2
CASSPQGASLHF
>.|16|TRBV7-2
CASSLVPGGIADTQYF
>.|13|TRBV14
CASSQDRIYGYTF
>once|12|TRBV29-1
CSVDGSGYEQYF
>.|14|TRBV11-3
CASSLRGMNTEAFF
>.|14|TRBV7-9
CASSSDQGAYEQYF
>.|17|TRBV15
CATSRDLNGLASGGYAF
>.|14|TRBV7-7
CASSFGGLNNEQFF
>few|12|TRBV5-1
CASREVGQPQHF
>.|15|TRBV19
CASRETSGRRNEQFF
>.|15|TRBV18
CASSPGQMNTGELFF
>.|16|TRBV13
CASSTSGTGAGSPLHF
>few|14|TRBV2
CASRFTGSDTEAFF
>few|16|TRBV5-1
CASSLVTGQMNTEAFF
>.|14|TRBV7-2
CASLGGGAGETQYF
>.|15|TRBV19
CASSEIQGANQPQHF
>.|15|TRBV7-3
CASSLTAVSEAGYTF
>.|17|TRBV5-1
CASSFGLAGGPANEQFF
>once|15|TRBV19
CASSMRDIGPYEQYF
>.|15|TRBV19
CASSIPMGGAGELFF
>once|18|TRBV5-1
CASSLGPTGAISGNTIYF
>.|13|TRBV6-5
CASSRQANYGYTF
>.|16|TRBV30
CAWSIPDRGIGNTIYF
>.|14|TRBV30
CAWSRVRGNQPQHF
>.|15|TRBV7-2
CASSSPGLAVHEQYF
>once|14|TRBV5-1
CASSSGVGAGELFF
>.|13|TRBV29-1
CSVPGTPSYEQYF
>.|14|TRBV7-8
CASSARGGYYEQYF
>once|15|TRBV7-6
CASSPQDSTYNEQFF